This TCR beta chain was sequenced in a study of T cell responses to AZD1222 COVID-19 vaccine listed by TCRdb under 2021. Looking at the study overall: AZD1222 recipients with second doses at about 4 weeks or about 12 weeks were pooled, because spike-specific TCR depth and breadth did not differ between schedules. A total of just over 230 trial participants underwent TCR sequencing, of whom 200 to 220 had received two doses of AZD1222 and about 25 had received two doses of the MenACWY control vaccine. Trial participants were enrolled by age into subgroups of 18-55, 56-69 and 70-plus years, and around 150, 28 and 57 TCR-sequenced participants, respectively, were included in these subgroups.

In light of the paper, this sample's time point label describes: baseline before first vaccination. Vaccinee samples were obtained from the UK trials COV001 and COV002, which included a single-blind randomized controlled phase 2/3 trial of AZD1222 (ChAdOx1 nCoV-19) in healthy adults. For TCRbeta chain sequencing, PBMC samples were collected from trial participants at day 0 and at day 28 after the second dose. The CDR3 regions of human TCRbeta chains were subjected to immunosequencing. As for how the authors treated the data: Repertoire TCRs were matched against a reference library of SARS-CoV-2-specific TCRs generated with the MIRA antigen-specificity platform. Breadth meant the fraction of unique TCRs that were SARS-CoV-2-associated, whereas depth meant the fraction of total T cells that were SARS-CoV-2-associated. Using the MIRA data, each spike-specific TCR was assigned both to the spike region to which the TCR was reactive and to a CD4 or CD8 class. Log10-transformed breadth and depth values were compared by one-way ANOVA with Sidak's multiple comparisons tests. As stored in TCRdb, this immuneACCESS dataset retains in-frame rearrangements with V and J assigned. A fraction of the clones does not appear; measured against another copy, unresolved V genes explain less than half of the discrepancy, and the remainder lacks a known reason. V, J and clone size are those of that table, while D and trimming were read from the DNA. The sample records around 84,000 clones, about 85% of which are singletons. The top ten constitute over 1.2% of the sample.

Taken from the germline V gene, the CDR1 and CDR2 loops are MRHNA and SNTAGT. Including cysteine and phenylalanine, the CDR3 has 14 amino acids. The DNA shown is the 42-base CDR3, in frame from base 1. The V end loses 2 bases and the J end loses 5 bases, and a stretch of 11 bases separates them. Study-level results and caveats: Most participants were white British and females outnumbered males, and the authors suggested that clonal diversity may have been underestimated. The vaccine-associated CD4 TCRs covered the entire spike protein, and the dominant responses fell in regions 160-218 and 743-854. Because no day 14 peak-response samples were available, repertoires were characterized only after the peak T cell response. A significant rise in spike-specific TCR breadth and depth was observed after two AZD1222 doses relative to day 0 and relative to MenACWY recipients. Reportedly, close to half of the unique spike-specific TCRs recognized epitopes lying outside the regions that are mutated in the B.1.351 and B.1.1.7 variants. The 56-69-year group was small, and its depth increase did not reach significance, likely because of low power. Only six AZD1222 recipients were SARS-CoV-2 seropositive at baseline, limiting conclusions about previously exposed vaccinees.

With regard to this clone: There is no known antigen for this receptor. No much larger clone exists at a distance of one base, and base qualities are not known.

The chain joins TRBV6-4 to TRBJ2-3, with no confident D gene call. Sequenced material: peripheral blood, taken on day 0 of AZD1222 vaccination. The sequence was collected from an adult in good health. At the DNA level, the sequence is TGTGCCAGCAGTGACAAGGTAGACGGAGATACGCAGTATTTT. Translation gives CASSDKVDGDTQYF.